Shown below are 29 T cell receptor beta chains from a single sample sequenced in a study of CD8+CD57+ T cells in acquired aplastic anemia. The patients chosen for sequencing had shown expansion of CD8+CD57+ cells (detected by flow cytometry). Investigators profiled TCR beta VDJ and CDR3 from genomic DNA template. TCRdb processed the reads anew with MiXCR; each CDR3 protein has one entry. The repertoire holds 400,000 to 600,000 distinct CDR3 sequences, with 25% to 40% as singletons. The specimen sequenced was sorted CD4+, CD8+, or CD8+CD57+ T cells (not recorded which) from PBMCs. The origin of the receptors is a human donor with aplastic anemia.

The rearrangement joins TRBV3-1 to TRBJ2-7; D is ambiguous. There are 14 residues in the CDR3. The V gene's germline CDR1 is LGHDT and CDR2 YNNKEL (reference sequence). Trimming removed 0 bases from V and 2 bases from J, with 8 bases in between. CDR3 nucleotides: TGTGCCAGCAGCCAAGATGAGAAAACCTACGAGCAGTACTTC. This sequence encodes CASSQDEKTYEQYF.

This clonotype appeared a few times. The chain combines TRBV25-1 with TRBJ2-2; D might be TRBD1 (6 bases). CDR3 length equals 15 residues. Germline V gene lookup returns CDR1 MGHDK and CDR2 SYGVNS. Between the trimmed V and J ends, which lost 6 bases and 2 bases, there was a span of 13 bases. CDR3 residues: CASSGRTVNTGELFF. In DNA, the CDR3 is TGTGCCAGCAGCGGGCGGACAGTTAACACCGGGGAGCTGTTTTTT.

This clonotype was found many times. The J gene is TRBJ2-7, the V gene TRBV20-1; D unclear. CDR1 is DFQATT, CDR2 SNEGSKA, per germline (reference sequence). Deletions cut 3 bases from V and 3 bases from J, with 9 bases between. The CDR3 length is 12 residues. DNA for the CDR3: TGCAGTGCTAGTCCAGGTGTCTACGAGCAGTACTTC. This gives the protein CSASPGVYEQYF.

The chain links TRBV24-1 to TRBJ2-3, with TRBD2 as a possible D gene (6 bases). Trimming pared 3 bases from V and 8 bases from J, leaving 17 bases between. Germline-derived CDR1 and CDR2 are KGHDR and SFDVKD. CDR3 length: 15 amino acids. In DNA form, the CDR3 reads TGTGCCACCAGTGATGACGGGAGCTTCTCAGGTACGCAGTATTTT. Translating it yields CATSDDGSFSGTQYF.

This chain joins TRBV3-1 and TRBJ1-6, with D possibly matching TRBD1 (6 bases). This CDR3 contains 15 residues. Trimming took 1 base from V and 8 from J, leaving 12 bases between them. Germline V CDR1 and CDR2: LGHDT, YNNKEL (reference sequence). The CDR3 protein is CASSQVSDRYSPLHF. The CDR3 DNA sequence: TGTGCCAGCAGCCAAGTTTCGGACAGATATTCACCCCTCCACTTT. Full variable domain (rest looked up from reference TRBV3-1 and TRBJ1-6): DTAVSQTPKYLVTQMGNDKSIKCEQNLGHDTMYWYKQDSKKFLKIMFSYNNKELIINETVPNRFSPKSPDKAHLNLHINSLELGDSAVYFCASSQVSDRYSPLHFGNGTRLTVT.

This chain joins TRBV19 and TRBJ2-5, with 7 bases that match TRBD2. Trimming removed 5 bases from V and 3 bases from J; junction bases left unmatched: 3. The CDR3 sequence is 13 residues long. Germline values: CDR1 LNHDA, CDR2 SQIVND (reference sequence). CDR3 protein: CASSPGTKETQYF. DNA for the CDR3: TGTGCCAGTAGTCCGGGGACTAAAGAGACCCAGTACTTC.

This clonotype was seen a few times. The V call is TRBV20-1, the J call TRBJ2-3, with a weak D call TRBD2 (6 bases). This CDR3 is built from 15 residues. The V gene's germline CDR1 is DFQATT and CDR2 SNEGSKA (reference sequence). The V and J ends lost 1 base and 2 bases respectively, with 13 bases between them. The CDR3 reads CSARVLSGFTDTQYF. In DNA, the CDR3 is TGCAGTGCTAGAGTTCTGAGCGGGTTCACAGATACGCAGTATTTT.

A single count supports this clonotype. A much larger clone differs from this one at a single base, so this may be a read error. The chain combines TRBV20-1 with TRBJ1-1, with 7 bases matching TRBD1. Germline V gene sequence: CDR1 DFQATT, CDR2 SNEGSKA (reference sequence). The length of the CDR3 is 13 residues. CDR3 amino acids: CSARDGRGTGAFF. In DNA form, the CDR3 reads TGCAGTGCTAGAGACGGCAGGGGGACTGGAGCTTTCTTT.

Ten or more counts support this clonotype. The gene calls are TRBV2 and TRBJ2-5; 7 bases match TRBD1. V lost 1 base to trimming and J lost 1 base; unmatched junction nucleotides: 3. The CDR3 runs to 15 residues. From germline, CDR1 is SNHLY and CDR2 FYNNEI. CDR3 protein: CASSEETGIQETQYF. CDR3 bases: TGTGCCAGCAGTGAAGAGACAGGGATCCAAGAGACCCAGTACTTC.

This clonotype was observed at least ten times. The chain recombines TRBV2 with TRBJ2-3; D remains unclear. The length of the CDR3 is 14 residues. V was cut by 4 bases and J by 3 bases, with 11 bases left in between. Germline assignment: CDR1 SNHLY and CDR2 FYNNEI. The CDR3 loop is CASSVGVGTDTQYF. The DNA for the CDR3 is TGTGCCAGCAGTGTTGGGGTGGGAACAGATACGCAGTATTTT.

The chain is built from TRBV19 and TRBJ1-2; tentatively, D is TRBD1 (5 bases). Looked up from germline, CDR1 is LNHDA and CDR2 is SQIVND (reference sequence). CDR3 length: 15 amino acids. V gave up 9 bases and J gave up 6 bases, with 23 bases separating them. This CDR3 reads CASPTGPALGHGYTF. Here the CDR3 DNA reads TGTGCCAGCCCTACGGGGCCCGCACTAGGCCATGGCTACACCTTC. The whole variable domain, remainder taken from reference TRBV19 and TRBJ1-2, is DGGITQSPKYLFRKEGQNVTLSCEQNLNHDAMYWYRQDPGQGLRLIYYSQIVNDFQKGDIAEGYSVSREKKESFPLTVTSAQKNPTAFYLCASPTGPALGHGYTFGSGTRLTVV.

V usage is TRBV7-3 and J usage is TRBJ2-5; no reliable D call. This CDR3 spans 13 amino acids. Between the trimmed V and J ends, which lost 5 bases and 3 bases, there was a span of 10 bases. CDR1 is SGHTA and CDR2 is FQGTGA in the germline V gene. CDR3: CASSHSAEETQYF. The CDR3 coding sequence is TGTGCCAGCAGCCACTCGGCAGAAGAGACCCAGTACTTC.

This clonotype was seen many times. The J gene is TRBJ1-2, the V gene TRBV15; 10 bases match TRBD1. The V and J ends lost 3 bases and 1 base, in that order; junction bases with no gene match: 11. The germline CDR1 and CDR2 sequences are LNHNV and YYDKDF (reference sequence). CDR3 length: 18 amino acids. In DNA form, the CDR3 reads TGTGCCACCAGCAGGAGGGGGGACAGGGGATCTCTTAACTATGGCTACACCTTC. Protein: CATSRRGDRGSLNYGYTF.

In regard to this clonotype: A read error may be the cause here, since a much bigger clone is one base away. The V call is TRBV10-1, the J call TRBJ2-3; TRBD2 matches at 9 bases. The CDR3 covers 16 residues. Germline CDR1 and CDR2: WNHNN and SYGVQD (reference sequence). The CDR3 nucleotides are TGCGCCAGCAGTCATCCTAGCGGGGTAAGCACAGATACGCAGTGTTTT. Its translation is CASSHPSGVSTDTQCF.

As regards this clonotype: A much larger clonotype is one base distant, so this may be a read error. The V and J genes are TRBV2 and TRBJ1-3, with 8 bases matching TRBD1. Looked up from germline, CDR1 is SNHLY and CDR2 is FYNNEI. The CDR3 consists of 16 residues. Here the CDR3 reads CASILDRVISGDTIYF. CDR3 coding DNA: TGTGCCAGCATCCTGGACAGGGTAATCTCTGGAGACACCATATATTTT.

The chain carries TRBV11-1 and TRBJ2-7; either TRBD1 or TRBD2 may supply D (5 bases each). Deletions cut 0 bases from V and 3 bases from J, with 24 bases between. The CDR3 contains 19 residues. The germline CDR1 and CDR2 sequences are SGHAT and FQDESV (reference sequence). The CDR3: CASSLAIDHRDGTIYEQYF. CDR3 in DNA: TGTGCCAGCAGCTTAGCCATCGACCACCGGGACGGAACAATCTACGAGCAGTACTTC.

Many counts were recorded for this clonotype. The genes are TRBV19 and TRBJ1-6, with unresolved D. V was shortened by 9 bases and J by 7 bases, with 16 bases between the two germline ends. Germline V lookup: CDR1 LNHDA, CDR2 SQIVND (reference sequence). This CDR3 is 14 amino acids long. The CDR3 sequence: CASQIGVGNSPLHF. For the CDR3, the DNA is TGTGCCAGCCAGATCGGGGTAGGAAATTCACCCCTCCACTTT.

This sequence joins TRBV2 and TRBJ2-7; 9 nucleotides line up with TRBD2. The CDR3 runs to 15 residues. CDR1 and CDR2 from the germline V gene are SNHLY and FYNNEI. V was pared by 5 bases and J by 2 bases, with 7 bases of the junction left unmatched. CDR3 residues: CASSSYGGGAYEQYF. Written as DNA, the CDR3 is TGTGCCAGCAGTTCCTATGGCGGGGGGGCCTACGAGCAGTACTTC.

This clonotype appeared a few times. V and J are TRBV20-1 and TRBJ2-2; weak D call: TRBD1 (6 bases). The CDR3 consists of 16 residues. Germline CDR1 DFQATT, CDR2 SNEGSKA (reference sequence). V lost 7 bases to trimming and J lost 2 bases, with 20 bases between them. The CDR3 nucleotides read TGCAGTGTCAAAGTGGGGGCAGGGGCTAACACCGGGGAGCTGTTTTTT. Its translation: CSVKVGAGANTGELFF.

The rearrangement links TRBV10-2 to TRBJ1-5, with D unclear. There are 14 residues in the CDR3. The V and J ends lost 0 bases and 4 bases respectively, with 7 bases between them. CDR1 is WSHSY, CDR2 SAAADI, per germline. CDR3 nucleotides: TGCGCCAGCAGTGAGTCGACTGATAATCAGCCCCAGCATTTT. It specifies CASSESTDNQPQHF.

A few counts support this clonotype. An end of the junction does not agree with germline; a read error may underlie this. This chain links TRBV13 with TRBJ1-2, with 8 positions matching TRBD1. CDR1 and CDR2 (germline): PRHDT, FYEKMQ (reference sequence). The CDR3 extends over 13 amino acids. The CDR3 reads CASSIGQGNGYTF. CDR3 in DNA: TGTGCCAGCAGCATAGGACAGGGCAATGGCTACACCTTC.

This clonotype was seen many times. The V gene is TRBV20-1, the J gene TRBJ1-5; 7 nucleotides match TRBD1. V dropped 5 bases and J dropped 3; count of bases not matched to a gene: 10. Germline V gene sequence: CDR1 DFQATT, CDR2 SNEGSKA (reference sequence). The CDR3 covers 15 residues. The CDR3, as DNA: TGCAGTGCTTACCTAACCGGGACAGTCAATCAGCCCCAGCATTTT. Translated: CSAYLTGTVNQPQHF.

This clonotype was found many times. The CDR3 DNA reads as TGCAGTGCCCCCGCATACGAGACCCAGTACTTC. The encoded protein is CSAPAYETQYF. V and J are TRBV20-1 and TRBJ2-5, with unresolved D. Trimming left V 6 bases short and J 5 bases short, with 10 bases between. Germline CDR1 and CDR2: DFQATT and SNEGSKA (reference sequence). The CDR3 sequence is 11 residues long.

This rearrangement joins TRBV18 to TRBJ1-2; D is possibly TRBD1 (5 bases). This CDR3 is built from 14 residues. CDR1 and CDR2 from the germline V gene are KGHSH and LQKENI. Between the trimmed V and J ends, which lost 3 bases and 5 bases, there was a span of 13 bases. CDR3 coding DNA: TGTGCCAGCTCACCGCCCGGGACGGATTATGGCTACACCTTC. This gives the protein CASSPPGTDYGYTF.

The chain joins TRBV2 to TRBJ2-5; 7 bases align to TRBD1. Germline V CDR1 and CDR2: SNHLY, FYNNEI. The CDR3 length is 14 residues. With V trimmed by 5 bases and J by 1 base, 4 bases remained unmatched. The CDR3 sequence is CASSTGTAQETQYF. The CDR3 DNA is TGTGCCAGCAGTACAGGGACAGCCCAAGAGACCCAGTACTTC. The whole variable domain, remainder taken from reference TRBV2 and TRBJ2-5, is EPEVTQTPSHQVTQMGQEVILRCVPISNHLYFYWYRQILGQKVEFLVSFYNNEISEKSEIFDDQFSVERPDGSNFTLKIRSTKLEDSAMYFCASSTGTAQETQYFGPGTRLLVL.

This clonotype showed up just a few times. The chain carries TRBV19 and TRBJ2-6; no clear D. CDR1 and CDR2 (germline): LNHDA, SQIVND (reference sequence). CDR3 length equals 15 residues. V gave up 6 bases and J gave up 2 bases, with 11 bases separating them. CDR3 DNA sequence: TGTGCCAGTAGCACCTTCGAGGCTGGGGCCAACGTCCTGACTTTC. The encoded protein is CASSTFEAGANVLTF.

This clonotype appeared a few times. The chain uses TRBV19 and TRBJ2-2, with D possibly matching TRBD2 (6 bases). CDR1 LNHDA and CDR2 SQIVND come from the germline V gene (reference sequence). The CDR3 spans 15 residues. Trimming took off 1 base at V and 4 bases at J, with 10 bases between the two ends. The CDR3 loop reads CASSIGGILTGELFF. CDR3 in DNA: TGTGCCAGTAGTATAGGCGGGATTCTCACCGGGGAGCTGTTTTTT.

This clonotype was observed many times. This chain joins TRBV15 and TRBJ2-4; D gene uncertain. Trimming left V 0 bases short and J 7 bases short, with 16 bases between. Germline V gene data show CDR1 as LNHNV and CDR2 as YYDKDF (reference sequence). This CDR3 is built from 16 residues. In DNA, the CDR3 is TGTGCCACCAGCAGAGATTACCCCGGGTCGGGTAACATTCAGTACTTC. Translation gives CATSRDYPGSGNIQYF.

In DNA, the CDR3 is TGTGCCAGCATGGGCCAACAGCCGAACATTCAGTACTTC. It yields the protein CASMGQQPNIQYF. This chain uses TRBV2 with TRBJ2-4; D not certain. CDR3 length: 13 amino acids. The germline V gene encodes CDR1 SNHLY and CDR2 FYNNEI. With 7 bases removed from V and 7 bases from J, the gap between germline ends came to 14 bases. The full variable domain, its missing parts supplied by reference TRBV2 and TRBJ2-4, is EPEVTQTPSHQVTQMGQEVILRCVPISNHLYFYWYRQILGQKVEFLVSFYNNEISEKSEIFDDQFSVERPDGSNFTLKIRSTKLEDSAMYFCASMGQQPNIQYFGAGTRLSVL.